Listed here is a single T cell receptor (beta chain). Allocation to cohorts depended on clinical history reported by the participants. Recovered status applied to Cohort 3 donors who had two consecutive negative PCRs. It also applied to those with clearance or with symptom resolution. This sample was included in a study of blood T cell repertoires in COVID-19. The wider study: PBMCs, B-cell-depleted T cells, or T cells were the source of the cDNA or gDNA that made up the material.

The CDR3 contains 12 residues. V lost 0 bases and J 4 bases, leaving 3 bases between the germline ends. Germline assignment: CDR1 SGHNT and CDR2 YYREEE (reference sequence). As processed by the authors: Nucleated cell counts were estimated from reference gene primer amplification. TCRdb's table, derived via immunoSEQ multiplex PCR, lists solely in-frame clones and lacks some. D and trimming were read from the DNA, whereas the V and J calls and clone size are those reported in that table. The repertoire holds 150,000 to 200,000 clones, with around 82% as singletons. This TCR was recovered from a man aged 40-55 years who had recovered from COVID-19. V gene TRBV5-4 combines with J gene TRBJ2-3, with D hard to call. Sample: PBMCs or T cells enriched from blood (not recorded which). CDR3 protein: CASSLGADTQYF. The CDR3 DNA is TGTGCCAGCAGCTTGGGCGCAGATACGCAGTATTTT. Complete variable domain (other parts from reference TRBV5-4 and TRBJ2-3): ETGVTQSPTHLIKTRGQQVTLRCSSQSGHNTVSWYQQALGQGPQFIFQYYREEENGRGNFPPRFSGLQFPNYSSELNVNALELDDSALYLCASSLGADTQYFGPGTRLTVL.